Listed below are T cell receptor beta chains from one sample, sequenced in a study of cytomegalovirus exposure and HLA in healthy donors. Profiled with immunoSEQ multiplex PCR; TCRdb holds only in-frame clones, not every one. This sample carries 95,000 to 120,000 clones, 74% of them seen once, and the ten largest clones take about 4.2%. The sequencing input was PBMCs. The receptors originated from a woman in her forties in good health and CMV-seropositive. CDR3s leave out the opening cysteine and the closing phenylalanine or tryptophan.

TRBJ1-5 | TRBV4-3 | ASSLYAGYSNQPQH
TRBJ2-7 | TRBV4-1 | ASSQYWGVGYEQY
TRBJ2-3 | TRBV18 | ASSLLGTGATDTQY
TRBJ1-1 | TRBV25-1 | ASSATDRGNTEAF
TRBJ1-1 | TRBV19 | ASSIAGGTEAF
TRBJ2-7 | TRBV5-6 | ASSWDRGYEQY
TRBJ2-7 | TRBV13 | ASSSRLGTEVDKQY
TRBJ2-1 | TRBV29-1 | SVGGVGLYNEQF
TRBJ1-5 | TRBV6-1 | ASSAAGGVTQPQH
TRBJ2-5 | TRBV19 | ASSPGLARETQY
TRBJ2-7 | TRBV4-3 | ASSHAGAGGSYEQY
TRBJ1-1 | TRBV19 | ASTAGGFTEAF
TRBJ1-1 | TRBV6-5 | ASSYGAGGVGTEAF
TRBJ2-5 | TRBV18 | ASSPPSGGYQETQY
TRBJ2-5 | TRBV4-2 | ASSQVTERERAETQY
TRBJ1-5 | TRBV6-6 | ASSYRGHQPQH
TRBJ2-3 | TRBV5-6 | ASSLRAGGQRDTQY
TRBJ1-2 | TRBV7-9 | ASSLGLAYGYT
TRBJ1-2 | TRBV10-1 | ARPGTDNYGYT
TRBJ1-1 | TRBV5-1 | ASSFSGRQGNTEAF
TRBJ2-3 | TRBV27 | ARRGSGDTQY
TRBJ1-1 | TRBV18 | ASSGADTEAF
TRBJ1-5 | TRBV7-2 | ASSLSVDQPQH
TRBJ2-7 | TRBV4-1 | ASSQVGATYEQY
TRBJ2-7 | TRBV9 | ASSVEGTGRYEQY
TRBJ1-5 | TRBV28 | ASSFAQGQPQH
TRBJ2-1 | TRBV11-2 | ASSRDSRYVNEQF
TRBJ1-5 | TRBV19 | ASSIVDHLRLYSNQPQH
TRBJ2-7 | TRBV15 | ATRPITGGDEQY